The clone carrying this T cell receptor (beta chain) was found a few times. The record originates from a study of blood T cell repertoires in COVID-19. Looking at the study overall: Researchers got acute and convalescent COVID-19 samples from the United States, Italy and Spain. Sources were T cells, B-cell-depleted T cells, or PBMCs; the material itself was cDNA or gDNA.

In the original analysis: Amplification with reference gene primers provided the estimates of nucleated cell counts. Profiling relied on immunoSEQ multiplex PCR, and the TCRdb table lists in-frame clones only, not all of them. The DNA gave D and trimming, while V, J and clone size come from that table. The table has about 68,000 clones, about 91% seen once. Sequencing was done on a sample of peripheral blood. The receptor was isolated from a woman in her sixties with active COVID-19.

CDR3 in DNA: TGTGCCAGCAGACAGGGTTCGGCTGAAAAACTGTTTTTT. It is translated as CASRQGSAEKLFF. The V gene is TRBV12-3 or TRBV12-4, the J gene TRBJ1-4; a possible D gene is TRBD1 (6 bases). Trimming removed 6 bases from V and 7 bases from J, with 12 bases in between. CDR3 length equals 13 residues.